This TCR beta chain was profiled in a study of OX40 agonist ivuxolimab in advanced cancers. As to this clone: No antigen is known for it.

Enrollment shut out patients with autoimmune disease history or systemic immunosuppression. Generated by immunoSEQ multiplex PCR, the TCRdb table keeps only in-frame clones and is missing some. Of fewer than 70,000 clones in the sample, 80% to 90% were seen once. Trimming cost V 4 bases and J 5 bases; bases outside gene matches: 13. The CDR3 consists of 16 residues. CDR1 is SGHNT and CDR2 is YYREEE in the germline V gene (reference sequence). Study-wide findings and caveats: In general, CD8+ T cells held more expanded clones than CD4+ did, on average. The investigators did not determine what antigen specificity the expanded peripheral T cells had.

Sequenced here: CD4+ or CD8+ T cells sorted from blood, sampled in a trial of the OX40 agonist ivuxolimab. The chain is built from TRBV5-4 and TRBJ1-1; TRBD1 matches at 8 bases. The sequence was obtained from an adult with an advanced solid tumor such as melanoma, head and neck, liver or kidney cancer. The CDR3 reads CASSPWTGTDETEAFF. In nucleotides, the CDR3 is TGTGCCAGCAGCCCCTGGACAGGGACGGATGAAACTGAAGCTTTCTTT.